One sample yielded the 22 T cell receptor beta chains listed below, sequenced in a study of OX40 agonist ivuxolimab in advanced cancers. Only in-frame clones appear in the TCRdb table, and some are missing; sequencing was by immunoSEQ multiplex PCR. Of roughly 70,000 clones in the sample, 88% were seen once. The starting material was CD4+ or CD8+ T cells sorted from blood, obtained in a trial of the OX40 agonist ivuxolimab. These receptors were obtained from an adult with an advanced solid tumor such as melanoma, head and neck, liver or kidney cancer.

The chain links TRBV19 to TRBJ1-1; D is possibly TRBD1 (6 bases). The CDR3 length is 14 residues. The V end lost 7 bases, the J end lost 2 bases, and 14 bases lay between the germline ends. The V gene's germline CDR1 is LNHDA and CDR2 SQIVND (reference sequence). CDR3 residues: CASNWGGPNTEAFF. CDR3 bases: TGTGCCAGTAACTGGGGGGGCCCCAACACTGAAGCTTTCTTT.

The V call is TRBV13, the J call TRBJ2-4; the D gene is possibly TRBD1 (5 bases). V lost 0 bases, J lost 12 bases, and 12 bases lay in between. Germline CDR1 PRHDT, CDR2 FYEKMQ (reference sequence). The CDR3 length is 13 residues. As DNA, the CDR3 is TGTGCCAGCAGCTTAGGGACAGTTGCCTATCAGTACTTC. It is translated as CASSLGTVAYQYF.

The V and J genes are TRBV9 and TRBJ1-2; D not resolved. The V and J ends lost 2 bases and 7 bases respectively, with 12 bases between them. This CDR3 spans 13 amino acids. Germline V CDR1 and CDR2: SGDLS, YYNGEE. The CDR3 DNA sequence: TGTGCCAGCAGCGTGAACCAAGAGGGTGGCTACACCTTC. Translated, it gives CASSVNQEGGYTF. The full variable domain, in which reference TRBV9 and TRBJ1-2 provide the parts outside the CDR3, is DSGVTQTPKHLITATGQRVTLRCSPRSGDLSVYWYQQSLDQGLQFLIQYYNGEERAKGNILERFSAQQFPDLHSELNLSSLELGDSALYFCASSVNQEGGYTFGSGTRLTVV.

The chain couples TRBV10-3 to TRBJ1-2; 10 bases line up with TRBD1. The CDR3 extends over 15 amino acids. J gave up 5 bases and V 8 bases, and 11 bases lay outside the gene matches. Germline loops: CDR1 ENHRY, CDR2 SYGVKD. The CDR3 reads CAIQSQGTGVYGYTF. The CDR3 DNA reads as TGTGCCATCCAAAGTCAGGGGACAGGGGTTTATGGCTACACCTTC.

This clone was detected many times. V is TRBV5-4 and J is TRBJ1-2; 8 positions match TRBD1. V trimming: 0 bases; J trimming: 4 bases; junction bases outside the gene matches: 5. From germline, CDR1 is SGHNT and CDR2 YYREEE (reference sequence). The CDR3 runs to 15 residues. As DNA, the CDR3 is TGTGCCAGCAGCTTGGCGACAGGGGACCTCTATGGCTACACCTTC. Translated: CASSLATGDLYGYTF.

V is TRBV6-5 and J is TRBJ1-6, with 7 bases that match TRBD1. The germline V gene has CDR1 MNHEY and CDR2 SVGAGI. The V gene end was trimmed by 2 bases and the J gene end by 7 bases; junction bases not matched to a gene: 5. The CDR3 spans 15 residues. CDR3 bases: TGTGCCAGCAGTTACACAACAGGGGACAATTCACCCCTCCACTTT. Translating it yields CASSYTTGDNSPLHF.

The chain links TRBV19 to TRBJ1-1; 9 bases line up with TRBD1. The CDR3 is made up of 16 amino acids. Germline CDR1 LNHDA, CDR2 SQIVND (reference sequence). V gave up 7 bases and J gave up 2 bases; unmatched junction bases: 11. CDR3 in amino acids: CASTHGGQGRNTEAFF. In DNA form, the CDR3 reads TGTGCCAGTACCCATGGGGGACAGGGAAGAAACACTGAAGCTTTCTTT.

The gene calls are TRBV29-1 and TRBJ2-3; 10 bases match TRBD2. The V segment lost 2 bases and the J segment 5 bases; nucleotides outside the gene matches: 4. Germline assignment: CDR1 SQVTM and CDR2 ANQGSEA. The CDR3 covers 14 residues. CDR3 sequence reads: CSVESRTSGDTQYF. CDR3 coding DNA: TGCAGCGTTGAATCTCGGACTAGCGGAGATACGCAGTATTTT.

The gene calls are TRBV6-5 and TRBJ1-5; weak D call: TRBD1 (5 bases). This CDR3 is built from 15 residues. Germline CDR1 and CDR2: MNHEY and SVGAGI. Trimming removed 4 bases from V and 7 bases from J, with 17 bases in between. The CDR3 DNA reads as TGTGCCAGCAGTTCCCCGGGACGGAAATCCCAGCCCCAGCATTTT. Its protein product is CASSSPGRKSQPQHF.

The V gene is TRBV5-8, the J gene TRBJ2-7; TRBD1 is a possible D gene (6 bases). The CDR3 contains 13 residues. V lost 2 bases and J 5 bases, leaving 11 bases between the germline ends. Germline CDR1 reads SGHTS; CDR2 reads YDEGEE. Written as DNA, the CDR3 is TGTGCCAGCAGCTTCAGGGGATTCGACGAGCAGTACTTC. Translation gives CASSFRGFDEQYF.

This clone has only one observation. V usage is TRBV30 and J usage is TRBJ2-5, with 12 bases identical to TRBD2. With 5 bases clipped from V and 0 bases from J, the junction kept 13 bases outside the gene matches. The CDR3 has 18 amino acids. Germline values: CDR1 GTSNPN, CDR2 SVGIG (reference sequence). The CDR3 region has the DNA TGTGCCTGGGAGGGCAGACTAGCGGGGGAGACTTACCAAGAGACCCAGTACTTC. Translated, it gives CAWEGRLAGETYQETQYF.

The chain has TRBV19 and TRBJ2-2; 7 nucleotides line up with TRBD2. Germline lookup yields CDR1 LNHDA and CDR2 SQIVND (reference sequence). CDR3 length equals 14 residues. V shed 7 bases and J 3 bases; nucleotides not matched to a gene: 5. In DNA, the CDR3 is TGTGCCAGTACTTGGGGGAGGGACACCGGGGAGCTGTTTTTT. Protein sequence: CASTWGRDTGELFF.

The chain is built from TRBV2 and TRBJ1-1; D gene unclear. This CDR3 has 14 residues. Germline CDR1 is SNHLY and CDR2 is FYNNEI. Deletions cut 4 bases from V and 6 bases from J, with 15 bases between. CDR3 sequence (DNA): TGTGCCAGCAGTGCTAAGTTGGAGAGCGCTGAAGCTTTCTTT. Its translation: CASSAKLESAEAFF.

This chain connects TRBV2 to TRBJ2-7; D perhaps matches TRBD1 (6 bases). Germline-derived CDR1 and CDR2 are SNHLY and FYNNEI. The CDR3 loop spans 14 amino acids. V was shortened by 6 bases and J by 7 bases, with 19 bases between the two germline ends. CDR3 coding DNA: TGTGCCAGCAGCTGGATAGCCCAAAGGGGGGAGCAGTACTTC. Its protein is CASSWIAQRGEQYF.

This chain uses TRBV2 with TRBJ2-7; 14 bases line up with TRBD2. CDR1 and CDR2 from the germline V gene are SNHLY and FYNNEI. V lost 8 bases to trimming and J lost 2 bases; unmatched junction nucleotides: 5. The CDR3 is 15 residues long. This chain's CDR3 is CASGGLAGATYEQYF. DNA of the CDR3: TGTGCCAGCGGGGGACTAGCGGGAGCTACCTACGAGCAGTACTTC.

The V gene is TRBV10-3, the J gene TRBJ1-2; D is uncertain. V gave up 0 bases and J gave up 1 base, with 9 bases separating them. This CDR3 comprises 15 residues. In germline, CDR1 is ENHRY, CDR2 SYGVKD. The CDR3 sequence is CAISESTGYNYGYTF. In DNA form, the CDR3 reads TGTGCCATCAGTGAGTCGACGGGATATAACTATGGCTACACCTTC.

V and J are TRBV5-1 and TRBJ1-2; 8 bases line up with TRBD1. The V gene's germline CDR1 is SGHRS and CDR2 YFSETQ. The CDR3 runs 14 residues. The V segment lost 2 bases and the J segment 4 bases; nucleotides outside the gene matches: 4. CDR3 nucleotide sequence: TGCGCCAGCAGCTTTAGGACAGGGATCTATGGCTACACCTTC. This codes for CASSFRTGIYGYTF.

The CDR3 sequence: CASDGHPEETQYF. The CDR3 DNA follows: TGCGCCAGCGATGGACATCCGGAAGAGACCCAGTACTTC. The genes are TRBV5-1 and TRBJ2-5; D is possibly TRBD1 (5 bases). V gave up 7 bases and J gave up 3 bases, with 13 bases separating them. The length of the CDR3 is 13 residues. Germline CDR1 is SGHRS and CDR2 is YFSETQ. The full variable domain, completed using reference TRBV5-1 and TRBJ2-5, is KAGVTQTPRYLIKTRGQQVTLSCSPISGHRSVSWYQQTPGQGLQFLFEYFSETQRNKGNFPGRFSGRQFSNSRSEMNVSTLELGDSALYLCASDGHPEETQYFGPGTRLLVL.

This chain uses TRBV6-1 with TRBJ2-7; no reliable D call. Germline loops: CDR1 MNHNS, CDR2 SASEGT. V was clipped by 3 bases and J by 2 bases, with 8 bases between them. The CDR3 consists of 13 residues. Here the CDR3 DNA reads TGTGCCAGCAGTGAGATTGGCCCCTACGAGCAGTACTTC. Protein sequence: CASSEIGPYEQYF.

This clone has more than one count but fewer than ten. The chain carries TRBV28 and TRBJ1-3; D is unclear. The CDR3 runs to 13 residues. V lost 6 bases to trimming and J lost 8 bases, with 14 bases between them. Germline values: CDR1 MDHEN, CDR2 SYDVKM. Written as DNA, the CDR3 is TGTGCCAGCAGACCTGACACTGCGGACACCATATATTTT. This gives the protein CASRPDTADTIYF.

V gene TRBV28 combines with J gene TRBJ1-5, with D possibly matching TRBD1 (5 bases). V was trimmed by 1 base and J by 12 bases, leaving 10 bases between them. The germline CDR1 and CDR2 sequences are MDHEN and SYDVKM. CDR3 length: 12 amino acids. In DNA, the CDR3 is TGTGCCAGCAGTTTATCGAACAGGCTCCAGCATTTT. It translates to CASSLSNRLQHF.

The chain has TRBV7-2 and TRBJ2-2; 9 bases are shared with TRBD1. The CDR3 is made up of 16 amino acids. V lost 6 bases to trimming and J lost 1 base; unmatched junction nucleotides: 6. Per germline, CDR1 SGHTA and CDR2 FQGNSA. Here the CDR3 reads CASSPPGQGNTGELFF. CDR3 sequence (DNA): TGTGCCAGCAGTCCCCCGGGACAGGGGAACACCGGGGAGCTGTTTTTT.